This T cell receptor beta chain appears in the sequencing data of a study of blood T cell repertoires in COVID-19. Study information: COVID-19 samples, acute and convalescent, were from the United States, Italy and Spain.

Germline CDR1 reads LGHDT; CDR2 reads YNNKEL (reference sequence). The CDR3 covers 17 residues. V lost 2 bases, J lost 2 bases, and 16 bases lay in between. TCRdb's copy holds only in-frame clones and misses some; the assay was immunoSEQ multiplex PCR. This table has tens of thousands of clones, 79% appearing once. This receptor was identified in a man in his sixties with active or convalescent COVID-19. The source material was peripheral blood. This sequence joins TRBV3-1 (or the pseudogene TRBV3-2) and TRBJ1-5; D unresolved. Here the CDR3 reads CASSQNPGGTGNQPQHF. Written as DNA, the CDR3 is TGTGCCAGCAGCCAAAATCCGGGAGGTACAGGCAATCAGCCCCAGCATTTT.